The present T cell receptor beta chain was sequenced within a study of blood T cell repertoires in COVID-19. Across the study: The United States, Italy and Spain were the sources of the acute and convalescent COVID-19 samples. Sources were T cells, B-cell-depleted T cells, or PBMCs; the material itself was cDNA or gDNA.

Germline V gene lookup returns CDR1 MNHNY and CDR2 SVGAGI (reference sequence). The CDR3 runs 13 residues. V was shortened by 10 bases and J by 4 bases, with 16 bases between the two germline ends. Repertoires were generated with immunoSEQ multiplex PCR, while TCRdb's copy carries only in-frame clones and drops some. The table includes tens of thousands of clones, approximately 91% detected once. This rearrangement joins TRBV6-6 to TRBJ1-2, with D perhaps TRBD1 (6 bases). This receptor was identified in a man aged 55 to 70 with acute or convalescent COVID-19. Sequenced material: peripheral blood. CDR3 in DNA: TGTGCCACCCCGGGGGGGGCCCCCTATGGCTACACCTTC. Protein sequence: CATPGGAPYGYTF.